The 19 T cell receptor beta chains given below trace back to one sample, sequenced in a study of T cell responses to AZD1222 COVID-19 vaccine. Assay used: immunoSEQ multiplex PCR; TCRdb lists only in-frame clones, some missing. The data show around 170,000 clones, around 93% seen once. The sample in question was peripheral blood, obtained on day 0 of AZD1222 vaccination. These TCRs come from an adult in good health.

DNA of the CDR3: TGTGCCAGCAGCCCCACGAGGTCAGATACGCAGTATTTT. Translation gives CASSPTRSDTQYF. This chain links TRBV11-2 with TRBJ2-3, with D hard to call. The germline V and J ends were trimmed by 5 bases and 4 bases, with 10 bases remaining between them. The CDR3 covers 13 residues. CDR1 is SGHAT, CDR2 FQNNGV, per germline.

The V gene is TRBV19, the J gene TRBJ1-5; no firm D call. Trimming took 4 bases from V and 5 from J, leaving 15 bases between them. The CDR3 consists of 15 residues. CDR1 is LNHDA, CDR2 SQIVND, per germline (reference sequence). CDR3 sequence (DNA): TGTGCCAGTAGTAGCCGAACGGAGTGGTATCAGCCCCAGCATTTT. This encodes CASSSRTEWYQPQHF.

DNA for the CDR3: TGCGCCAGCAGCTCACGGCTGGACAGTGATAAAGACACTGAAGCTTTCTTT. Its translation is CASSSRLDSDKDTEAFF. J is TRBJ1-1 and V is TRBV5-1; D possibly corresponds to TRBD1 (6 bases). The germline V and J ends were trimmed by 3 bases and 3 bases, with 21 bases remaining between them. Looked up from germline, CDR1 is SGHRS and CDR2 is YFSETQ. This CDR3 region has 17 residues. Filled out from reference TRBV5-1 and TRBJ1-1, the complete variable domain reads KAGVTQTPRYLIKTRGQQVTLSCSPISGHRSVSWYQQTPGQGLQFLFEYFSETQRNKGNFPGRFSGRQFSNSRSEMNVSTLELGDSALYLCASSSRLDSDKDTEAFFGQGTRLTVV.

This sequence joins TRBV19 and TRBJ2-3; TRBD2 matches at 7 bases. CDR1 is LNHDA, CDR2 SQIVND, per germline (reference sequence). Trimming took 1 base from V and 2 from J; bases not matched to a gene: 12. The CDR3 covers 18 residues. The CDR3 loop reads CASSIGPLLAGDTDTQYF. The CDR3 nucleotides are TGTGCCAGTAGTATAGGTCCCCTCTTGGCGGGAGACACAGATACGCAGTATTTT.

This rearrangement joins TRBV10-2 to TRBJ1-3; D gene ambiguous. V was pared by 0 bases and J by 4 bases, with 4 bases between. Per germline, CDR1 WSHSY and CDR2 SAAADI. The CDR3 runs to 13 residues. Here the CDR3 DNA reads TGCGCCAGCAGTGAGTCCTCAGGAAACACCATATATTTT. This encodes CASSESSGNTIYF.

V is TRBV5-1 and J is TRBJ1-1; no reliable D call. The germline CDR1 and CDR2 sequences are SGHRS and YFSETQ. V was pared by 5 bases and J by 2 bases, with 13 bases between. This CDR3 is built from 14 residues. Written as DNA, the CDR3 is TGCGCCAGCAGAAGAGGGAGGGAAAACACTGAAGCTTTCTTT. Residues: CASRRGRENTEAFF.

The chain couples TRBV30 to TRBJ1-2; 11 nucleotides line up with TRBD1. This CDR3 region has 15 residues. With V trimmed by 2 bases and J by 8 bases, 10 bases remained unmatched. The germline gives CDR1 GTSNPN, CDR2 SVGIG (reference sequence). This chain's CDR3 is CAWSLSPGQGGGYTF. The DNA of the CDR3 is TGTGCCTGGAGTCTTTCCCCGGGACAGGGGGGCGGCTACACCTTC.

Points on this clone: Other DNA sequences in the same sample also yield this CDR3. The chain employs TRBV5-1 and TRBJ1-4; no firm D call. Per germline, CDR1 SGHRS and CDR2 YFSETQ. Trimming pared 1 base from V and 0 bases from J, leaving 4 bases between. This CDR3 comprises 14 residues. This CDR3 reads CASSLTATNEKLFF. As DNA, the CDR3 is TGCGCCAGCAGCTTGACTGCAACTAATGAAAAACTGTTTTTT.

The chain carries TRBV27 and TRBJ2-1, with D possibly being TRBD1 (6 bases). This CDR3 contains 14 residues. Germline CDR1 and CDR2: MNHEY and SMNVEV (reference sequence). The V gene lost 5 bases and the J gene lost 4 bases, with 12 bases spanning the gap. CDR3 residues: CASSPRTDYNEQFF. The CDR3 DNA reads as TGTGCCAGCAGTCCCCGGACAGATTACAATGAGCAGTTCTTC.

The V and J genes are TRBV25-1 and TRBJ1-6; 8 bases are a match to TRBD1. CDR3 length: 13 amino acids. Unmatched junction bases numbered 5, after V lost 6 bases and J lost 10 bases. The V gene's germline CDR1 is MGHDK and CDR2 SYGVNS. CDR3 sequence: CASRQGDGSPLHF. CDR3 nucleotide sequence: TGTGCCAGCAGACAGGGGGACGGATCACCCCTCCACTTT.

The chain employs TRBV2 and TRBJ1-1; D is possibly TRBD1 (5 bases). CDR1 is SNHLY, CDR2 FYNNEI, per germline. The V end was cut by 3 bases, the J end by 0 bases, with 14 bases between. CDR3 length equals 16 residues. For the CDR3, the DNA is TGTGCCAGCAGTGACAGGGCTACTTCCTTGAACACTGAAGCTTTCTTT. Protein product: CASSDRATSLNTEAFF.

This clone appeared once. This chain links TRBV5-1 with TRBJ2-3; D not resolved. Germline V gene data show CDR1 as SGHRS and CDR2 as YFSETQ. Trimming pared 3 bases from V and 0 bases from J, leaving 5 bases between. The CDR3 is 13 residues long. DNA for the CDR3: TGCGCCAGCAGCTCCCCCAGCACAGATACGCAGTATTTT. This gives the protein CASSSPSTDTQYF.

The rearrangement links TRBV21-1 to TRBJ1-3. TRBV21-1 is a pseudogene. The CDR3 loop spans 18 amino acids. In nucleotides, the CDR3 is TGTGCCAGCAGCAAACCGTGGCAATCCATGGGGGAAGGAAACACCATATATTTT. Translation: CASSKPWQSMGEGNTIYF.

This clone came up once. The gene calls are TRBV2 and TRBJ2-7; 7 bases are shared with TRBD1. The V segment lost 4 bases and the J segment 3 bases; nucleotides outside the gene matches: 6. This CDR3 spans 14 amino acids. The germline CDR1 and CDR2 sequences are SNHLY and FYNNEI. The CDR3 region is CASSVGQKYYEQYF. The CDR3 region has the DNA TGTGCCAGCAGTGTGGGACAGAAATACTACGAGCAGTACTTC.

The chain uses TRBV11-2 and TRBJ2-1, with D uncertain. This CDR3 spans 13 amino acids. The V and J ends lost 5 bases and 2 bases respectively, with 7 bases between them. Germline V gene data show CDR1 as SGHAT and CDR2 as FQNNGV. Here the CDR3 DNA reads TGTGCCAGCAGCACGGACGCCTACAATGAGCAGTTCTTC. Translation gives CASSTDAYNEQFF.

This clone occurred once. The gene calls are TRBV6-5 and TRBJ1-1; D might be TRBD1 (6 bases). Trimming took 6 bases from V and 1 from J, leaving 6 bases between them. The germline gives CDR1 MNHEY, CDR2 SVGAGI. There are 12 residues in the CDR3. CDR3 residues: CASRGANTEAFF. Written as DNA, the CDR3 is TGTGCCAGCAGGGGGGCGAACACTGAAGCTTTCTTT.

The J gene is TRBJ1-3, the V gene TRBV11-2, with D unresolved. Germline V lookup: CDR1 SGHAT, CDR2 FQNNGV. The CDR3 length is 18 residues. V was cut by 5 bases and J by 0 bases, with 20 bases left in between. CDR3 region: CASSPRERSFRSGNTIYF. The CDR3, as DNA: TGTGCCAGCAGCCCCCGGGAACGCTCTTTTCGCTCTGGAAACACCATATATTTT.

V usage is TRBV9 and J usage is TRBJ2-1; TRBD2 might be the D (6 bases). Trimming pared 0 bases from V and 2 bases from J, leaving 9 bases between. The germline CDR1 and CDR2 sequences are SGDLS and YYNGEE. There are 15 residues in the CDR3. The CDR3 here is CASSVAGGTYNEQFF. The CDR3 DNA is TGTGCCAGCAGCGTAGCCGGGGGTACCTACAATGAGCAGTTCTTC.

The V gene is TRBV3-1 (or the pseudogene TRBV3-2), the J gene TRBJ2-7; maybe TRBD2 (7 bases). V was clipped by 5 bases and J by 6 bases, with 20 bases between them. The CDR3 spans 15 residues. Germline V gene sequence: CDR1 LGHDT, CDR2 YNNKEL (reference sequence). For the CDR3, the DNA is TGTGCCAGCAGCAGGGGGGGGCAAGGGCTTCGCGAGCAGTACTTC. This encodes CASSRGGQGLREQYF.